This T cell receptor beta chain came from a study of circulating and synovial CD4+ cells in juvenile arthritis (dated by TCRdb to 2014 to 2015). About the investigation overall: Within each patient, the TCRbeta CDR3 repertoires of synovial CD4 T cells, bulk blood CD4 T cells and circulating HLA-DR+ CD4 T cells were compared. The goal of repertoire sequencing was to confirm that a circulating synovial-like CD4 T cell subset was enriched in synovial clonotypes.

The sequenced samples came from patients who had active juvenile idiopathic arthritis. Cells were sorted right after thawing, and dead cells were excluded with Live/Dead Fixable Near-IR Stain. A note on this clone: Its antigen is still unknown. No base quality values were provided; no much bigger clone lies one nucleotide off.

Broader findings and caveats from the paper: The difference between circulating pathogenic-like lymphocytes and bulk blood T cells was not detected by traditional Vbeta family usage analysis. Because overlap with synovium rose as sequencing depth increased, the measured fractions of shared clonotypes likely underestimated the overlap of the full repertoire. Circulating pathogenic-like lymphocytes clustered with synovial T cells and shared a substantially higher fraction of CDR3 sequences with synovium than bulk blood. Because T cell genome counts differed by at least an order of magnitude between CPL and bulk blood CD4 samples, sample-size effects were addressed. Synovial and circulating pathogenic-like lymphocyte repertoires were less diverse than bulk blood CD4 repertoires, and some CPL samples were as oligoclonal as synovium.

V gives up 3 bases and J gives up 5 bases, and the segment between their germline ends measures 11 bases. CDR3 length: 13 amino acids, cysteine to phenylalanine. The kept DNA is CDR3 alone, 39 bases in frame from the first base. CDR1 and CDR2, per the germline V gene, are SGHVT and SQSDAQ. Library preparation employed the immunoSEQ multiplex PCR assay. An external provider performed TCRbeta CDR3 sequencing as a commercial service. The published analysis was carried out like this. The analyses relied on productive nucleotide sequences along with amino acid sequences obtained through in silico translation. Diversity was quantified by Renyi entropy over a range of alpha values, with sample size equalised by taking the median of 200 repeated subsamples. Pairwise repertoire distance was calculated as one minus the Chao-modified Jaccard index to correct for under-sampling and was used for clustering. Frequency-weighted overlap with synovial clonotypes was computed over 200 sample sizes, 200 draws without replacement each, and reported at the smaller sample's size. As stored in TCRdb, this immuneACCESS dataset retains in-frame rearrangements with V and J assigned. A fraction of the clones does not appear; measured against another copy, unresolved V genes explain less than half of the discrepancy, and the remainder lacks a known reason. That table gives V, J and clone size, and the DNA gave D and trimming. This sample is represented by more than 13,000 clones; approximately 88% of them were singletons. Approximately 3.3% of the sample is held by the ten biggest clonotypes.

What was sequenced was CD4+ T cells from synovial fluid. The receptor was derived from a human patient with juvenile idiopathic arthritis. Some clones in this sample may be carry-over from other donors' samples. The chain is encoded by TRBV7-4 joined to TRBJ2-7; the D gene is perhaps TRBD2, from 5 matching bases. Read as DNA, the sequence is TGTGCCAGCAGCTTTTCGGAGGCCCACGAGCAGTACTTC. This encodes CASSFSEAHEQYF.